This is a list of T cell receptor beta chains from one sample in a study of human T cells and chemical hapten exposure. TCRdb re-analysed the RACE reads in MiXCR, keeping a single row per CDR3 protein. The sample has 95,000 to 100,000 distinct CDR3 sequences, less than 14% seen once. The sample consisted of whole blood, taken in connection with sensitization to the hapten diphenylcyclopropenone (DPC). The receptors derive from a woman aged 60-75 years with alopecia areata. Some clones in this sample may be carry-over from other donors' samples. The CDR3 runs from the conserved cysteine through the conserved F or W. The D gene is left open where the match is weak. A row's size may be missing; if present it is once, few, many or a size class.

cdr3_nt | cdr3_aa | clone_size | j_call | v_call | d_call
TGTGCCAGCAGCGGCCAGGGAGTCAGCTCCTACGAGCAGTACTTC | CASSGQGVSSYEQYF | many | TRBJ2-7 | TRBV3-1 | -
TGTGCCAGCAGTTACAGCGGGACAGGTGGACCGAATTCACCCCTCCACTTT | CASSYSGTGGPNSPLHF | - | TRBJ1-6 | TRBV6-5 | TRBD1
TGTGCCAGCAGTTTAGCCCAGGGGGCTGGCAATCAGCCCCAGCATTTT | CASSLAQGAGNQPQHF | - | TRBJ1-5 | TRBV2 | TRBD1
TGTGCCAGCAGCCAACAGGGGTTCCAAGAGACCCAGTACTTC | CASSQQGFQETQYF | - | TRBJ2-5 | TRBV7-3 | TRBD1
TGCGCCAGCAGCCAAACGGACAGGGGCGGCACTGAAGCTTTCTTT | CASSQTDRGGTEAFF | many | TRBJ1-1 | TRBV4-1 | TRBD1
TGTGCCAGCAGCTTGCTGGACGGAGATTACGAGCAGTACTTC | CASSLLDGDYEQYF | few | TRBJ2-7 | TRBV5-4 | -
TGCAGTGCTACCCTACAGGGTCTGGACACTGAAGCTTTCTTT | CSATLQGLDTEAFF | few | TRBJ1-1 | TRBV20-1 | -
TGTGCCAGCAGCTTAGTCGGTGCGTTGGACAGGCAGGACTGGGGGGCTGAAGCTTTCTTT | CASSLVGALDRQDWGAEAFF | - | TRBJ1-1 | TRBV7-6 | TRBD1
TGCGCCAGCAGCTTATCGGGGGAGATCGAGCTGTTTTTT | CASSLSGEIELFF | many | TRBJ2-2 | TRBV5-1 | -
TGTGCCAGCAGTCCAGGACAGGCCTATGGCTACACCTTC | CASSPGQAYGYTF | - | TRBJ1-2 | TRBV6-5 | TRBD1
TGTGCCAGCAGCCAAGAGTCGGGGAACTATGGCTACACCTTC | CASSQESGNYGYTF | many | TRBJ1-2 | TRBV3-1 | -
TGTGCCAGCAGTTCCACAGGGCTAGGGGCCAACGTCCTGACTTTC | CASSSTGLGANVLTF | - | TRBJ2-6 | TRBV6-6 | -
TGTGCCAGCATCCCCATGGGGGAAACGGGACTAGCGGGGACTGGTGAGCAGTTCTTC | CASIPMGETGLAGTGEQFF | - | TRBJ2-1 | TRBV7-8 | TRBD2
TGTGCCAGCAGCTCCCAAGGTGGGCCCCAGGGCGGAACTGAAGCTTTCTTT | CASSSQGGPQGGTEAFF | many | TRBJ1-1 | TRBV7-3 | -
TGTGCCATCAGTGAGTCGTCTGGGGGTGGCGGCACTGAAGCTTTCTTT | CAISESSGGGGTEAFF | many | TRBJ1-1 | TRBV10-3 | -
TGTGCCAGCACCCCAGGAGACAGGGGGCTTACTGAAGCTTTCTTT | CASTPGDRGLTEAFF | many | TRBJ1-1 | TRBV12-3/TRBV12-4 | TRBD1